This TCR beta chain was obtained from a study of shared clonotypes between healthy human individuals. Assay used: immunoSEQ multiplex PCR; TCRdb lists only in-frame clones, some missing. The sample consists of some 2 million clones, roughly 94% of them appearing once. V was trimmed by 1 base and J by 5 bases, leaving 15 bases between them. The CDR3 is 15 residues long. Germline V gives CDR1 SGHNT, CDR2 YENEEA. The sequence derives from a man aged 18 to 35 in good health. Sequencing was done on a sample of naive CD4+ T cells sorted from blood. Indicated subset: CD45RA+ positively selected. The rearrangement uses TRBV11-3 and TRBJ2-7; D might be TRBD1 (5 bases). Here the CDR3 DNA reads TGTGCCAGCAGCTTAGGGGCAGGACATCTCGACGAGCAGTACTTC. Translated: CASSLGAGHLDEQYF. Together with reference TRBV11-3 and TRBJ2-7, the CDR3 gives the full variable domain: EAGVVQSPRYKIIEKKQPVAFWCNPISGHNTLYWYLQNLGQGPELLIRYENEEAVDDSQLPKDRFSAERLKGVDSTLKIQPAELGDSAVYLCASSLGAGHLDEQYFGPGTRLTVT.